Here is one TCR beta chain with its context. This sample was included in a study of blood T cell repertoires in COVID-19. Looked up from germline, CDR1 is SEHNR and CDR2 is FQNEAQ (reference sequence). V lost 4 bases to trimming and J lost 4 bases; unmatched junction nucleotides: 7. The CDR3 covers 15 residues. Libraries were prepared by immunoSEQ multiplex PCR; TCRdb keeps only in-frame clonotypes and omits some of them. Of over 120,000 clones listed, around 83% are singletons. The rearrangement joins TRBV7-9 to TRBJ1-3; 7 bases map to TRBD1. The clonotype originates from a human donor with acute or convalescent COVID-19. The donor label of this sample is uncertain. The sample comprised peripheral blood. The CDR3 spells CASSSRTGDGNTIYF. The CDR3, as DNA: TGTGCCAGCAGCTCCCGGACAGGCGACGGAAACACCATATATTTT.